The next 26 T cell receptor beta chains were all read from a single sample in a study of beta chain features in type 1 diabetes. cDNA synthesis used the whole RNA isolate, giving expressed TCRB sequences. Clones were read by immunoSEQ multiplex PCR, and TCRdb kept only the in-frame ones, dropping some. Counted here are 400,000 to 550,000 clones, about 10% occurring once; the ten biggest clones make up approximately 0.05%. Source material: naive CD4+ T cells from blood. Receptors originate from a woman in her late teens or twenties in good health.

The genes are TRBV6-5 and TRBJ1-2, with 9 nucleotides matching TRBD1. The CDR3 loop spans 13 amino acids. J lost 8 bases, V lost 5 bases, and 6 bases had no gene match. CDR1 and CDR2 from the germline V gene are MNHEY and SVGAGI. The CDR3 is CASSLRDREGYTF. The CDR3, as DNA: TGTGCCAGCAGTCTCCGGGACAGGGAAGGCTACACCTTC.

This clone came up a few times. The CDR3 bases are TGTGCCAGCAGCTTAGCGGGCAGATACTACGAGCAGTACGTC. Protein: CASSLAGRYYEQYV. The rearrangement uses TRBV7-2 and TRBJ2-7; D remains unclear. Germline CDR1 SGHTA, CDR2 FQGNSA. The CDR3 contains 14 residues. Trimming shortened V by 0 bases and J by 3 bases, and 9 bases separated the two germline ends.

In this sample, this clone turned up a few times. This chain joins TRBV13 and TRBJ1-1; D may be TRBD1 (5 bases). This CDR3 has 13 amino acids. V was cut by 4 bases and J by 6 bases, with 12 bases left in between. From germline, CDR1 is PRHDT and CDR2 FYEKMQ (reference sequence). CDR3 nucleotides: TGTGCCAGCAGCTCCGCGGGCAGGGCTGAAGCTTTCTTT. Amino acids: CASSSAGRAEAFF.

This clone was seen a few times. The chain joins TRBV29-1 to TRBJ2-3, with D hard to call. CDR1 and CDR2 from the germline V gene are SQVTM and ANQGSEA. The CDR3 length is 13 residues. With 4 bases removed from V and 5 bases from J, the gap between germline ends came to 13 bases. The CDR3 region is CSVVLSIGDTQYF. CDR3 nucleotides: TGCAGCGTTGTTCTGTCAATCGGAGATACGCAGTATTTT.

This rearrangement joins TRBV7-2 to TRBJ2-3; D is unresolved. The germline V gene encodes CDR1 SGHTA and CDR2 FQGNSA. The CDR3 extends over 14 amino acids. V was shortened by 3 bases and J by 4 bases, with 11 bases between the two germline ends. DNA of the CDR3: TGTGCCAGCAGCTTTAAGAGTCGGTCAGATACGCAGTATTTT. It codes for CASSFKSRSDTQYF.

This clone was seen only a few times. The chain combines TRBV6-5 with TRBJ1-1; weak D call: TRBD1 (5 bases). The germline CDR1 and CDR2 sequences are MNHEY and SVGAGI. Trimming removed 4 bases from V and 6 bases from J, with 15 bases in between. The CDR3 contains 14 residues. CDR3 sequence: CASSSPWGEPEAFF. The CDR3 region has the DNA TGTGCCAGCAGTTCCCCCTGGGGGGAACCTGAAGCTTTCTTT.

This clone was seen ten or more times. The gene calls are TRBV4-3 and TRBJ2-3; 12 bases are a match to TRBD2. Trimming removed 3 bases from V and 4 bases from J; junction bases left unmatched: 2. The CDR3 spans 15 residues. Germline V lookup: CDR1 LGHNA, CDR2 YSLEER. The CDR3 sequence: CASSQTSGGPDTQYF. The CDR3 nucleotides read TGCGCCAGCAGCCAGACTAGCGGGGGACCAGATACGCAGTATTTT.

This sequence joins TRBV7-9 and TRBJ1-2; no reliable D call. Per the germline V gene, CDR1 is SEHNR and CDR2 is FQNEAQ (reference sequence). V was pared by 5 bases and J by 3 bases, with 4 bases between. This CDR3 spans 11 amino acids. The CDR3 sequence is CASSNYYGYTF. Written as DNA, the CDR3 is TGTGCCAGCAGCAATTACTATGGCTACACCTTC. Drawing the rest from reference TRBV7-9 and TRBJ1-2, the complete variable domain is DTGVSQNPRHKITKRGQNVTFRCDPISEHNRLYWYRQTLGQGPEFLTYFQNEAQLEKSRLLSDRFSAERPKGSFSTLEIQRTEQGDSAMYLCASSNYYGYTFGSGTRLTVV.

This clone was detected once. The chain employs TRBV7-3 and TRBJ2-7, with D perhaps being TRBD1 or TRBD2 (5 bases each). The CDR3 has 13 amino acids. V was cut by 5 bases and J by 6 bases, with 14 bases left in between. The germline CDR1 and CDR2 sequences are SGHTA and FQGTGA. The DNA for the CDR3 is TGTGCCAGCAGCCGGGGCTTTGGAGGCGAGCAGTACGTC. It encodes CASSRGFGGEQYV.

This clone was seen only a few times. The chain couples TRBV14 to TRBJ2-7; 10 nucleotides line up with TRBD1. The germline CDR1 and CDR2 sequences are SGHDN and FVKESK. V was clipped by 2 bases and J by 4 bases; unmatched bases: 5. The CDR3 is 15 residues long. The CDR3 sequence: CASSQLGQGKYEQYF. Here the CDR3 DNA reads TGTGCCAGCAGCCAACTGGGACAGGGGAAATACGAGCAGTACTTC.

The genes are TRBV18 and TRBJ2-3; D is possibly TRBD1 (6 bases). CDR3 length equals 17 residues. The V gene lost 2 bases and the J gene lost 0 bases, with 15 bases spanning the gap. Germline V gene data show CDR1 as KGHSH and CDR2 as LQKENI. The CDR3 DNA is TGTGCCAGCTCACCATTTCCCCAAGGACAGAGCACAGATACGCAGTATTTT. It specifies CASSPFPQGQSTDTQYF.

This chain joins TRBV6-5 and TRBJ2-3; 7 bases are shared with TRBD2. This CDR3 contains 15 residues. Germline V CDR1 and CDR2: MNHEY, SVGAGI. The V and J ends lost 2 bases and 4 bases, in that order; junction bases with no gene match: 6. CDR3 in DNA: TGTGCCAGCAGTTACAGAGCGGGGAGTCCAGATACGCAGTATTTT. Protein: CASSYRAGSPDTQYF.

Turning to this clone: A much larger clone sits a single nucleotide away, making a read error possible. The chain combines TRBV7-3 with TRBJ1-1; 8 positions agree with TRBD1. CDR1 is SGHTA and CDR2 is FQGTGA in the germline V gene. Unmatched junction bases numbered 3, after V lost 5 bases and J lost 4 bases. The CDR3 has 13 residues. The CDR3 region is CASSPGQGTEAFF. The CDR3, as DNA: TGTGCCAGCAGCCCCGGACAGGGCACTGAAGCTTTCTTT.

This clone was recorded a few times. The sample holds other DNA sequences that translate to the same CDR3. The V and J genes are TRBV29-1 and TRBJ2-1; a possible D gene is TRBD1 (6 bases). The germline V gene has CDR1 SQVTM and CDR2 ANQGSEA. Trimming pared 4 bases from V and 6 bases from J, leaving 7 bases between. The CDR3 contains 11 residues. CDR3 loop: CSVGGGNEQFF. The DNA for the CDR3 is TGCAGCGTTGGAGGGGGCAATGAGCAGTTCTTC.

The V call is TRBV7-9, the J call TRBJ1-1; D gene uncertain. There are 13 residues in the CDR3. V dropped 5 bases and J dropped 4 bases, with 11 bases sitting between them. In germline, CDR1 is SEHNR, CDR2 FQNEAQ (reference sequence). The CDR3 DNA reads TGTGCCAGCAGCGGACTGAGGAGCACTGAAGCTTTCTTT. Its protein product is CASSGLRSTEAFF.

This chain links TRBV30 with TRBJ2-7; no firm D call. The CDR3 loop spans 13 amino acids. V was cut by 6 bases and J by 3 bases, with 15 bases left in between. CDR1 GTSNPN and CDR2 SVGIG come from the germline V gene (reference sequence). Here the CDR3 DNA reads TGTGCCTGCACCGGGCTTAACCTCTACGAGCAGTACTTC. It yields the protein CACTGLNLYEQYF.

The chain joins TRBV7-2 to TRBJ2-1; a possible D gene is TRBD1 (5 bases). Germline lookup yields CDR1 SGHTA and CDR2 FQGNSA. This CDR3 contains 13 residues. The ends were cut back, 5 bases at V and 4 bases at J, with 9 bases in the middle. The CDR3 spells CASSLYRYNEQFF. In DNA form, the CDR3 reads TGTGCCAGCAGCCTCTACAGGTACAATGAGCAGTTCTTC.

The chain links TRBV19 to TRBJ2-1; unclear D gene. Germline V gene sequence: CDR1 LNHDA, CDR2 SQIVND (reference sequence). V shed 8 bases and J shed 10 bases, with 9 bases lying between them. CDR3 length: 10 residues. The CDR3 DNA follows: TGTGCCAGTTCTACTTGGGAGCAGTTCTTC. Translation: CASSTWEQFF. The whole variable domain, remainder taken from reference TRBV19 and TRBJ2-1, is DGGITQSPKYLFRKEGQNVTLSCEQNLNHDAMYWYRQDPGQGLRLIYYSQIVNDFQKGDIAEGYSVSREKKESFPLTVTSAQKNPTAFYLCASSTWEQFFGPGTRLTVL.

In DNA, the CDR3 is TGTGCCAGCAGCTCGCAAGGGGCAACTAATGAAAAACTGTTTTTT. It encodes CASSSQGATNEKLFF. The rearrangement joins TRBV7-2 to TRBJ1-4; a possible D gene is TRBD1 (5 bases). Trimming cost V 4 bases and J 0 bases, with 9 bases left between them. Germline lookup yields CDR1 SGHTA and CDR2 FQGNSA. The CDR3 spans 15 residues.

This clone was counted a few times. The chain recombines TRBV19 with TRBJ1-5; TRBD1 matches at 9 bases. CDR1 is LNHDA and CDR2 is SQIVND in the germline V gene (reference sequence). After removal of 4 bases from V and 2 bases from J, the junction contained 3 bases not matched to a gene. CDR3 size: 15 residues. CDR3 coding DNA: TGTGCCAGTAGTAGAACAGGGGGCGGCAATCAGCCCCAGCATTTT. Protein: CASSRTGGGNQPQHF.

The rearrangement joins TRBV5-1 to TRBJ2-7, with a tentative D call TRBD2 (6 bases). The CDR3 runs 14 residues. With 0 bases removed from V and 4 bases from J, the gap between germline ends came to 11 bases. Germline loops: CDR1 SGHRS, CDR2 YFSETQ. The CDR3 region has the DNA TGCGCCAGCAGCTTGGACGGGAGTAGGTACGAGCAGTACTTC. This sequence encodes CASSLDGSRYEQYF.

This chain joins TRBV27 and TRBJ1-1; tentatively, D is TRBD1 (5 bases). The germline gives CDR1 MNHEY, CDR2 SMNVEV (reference sequence). The V end was cut by 5 bases, the J end by 0 bases, with 10 bases between. The CDR3 contains 14 residues. The DNA for the CDR3 is TGTGCCAGCAGTACTAGGGGAATGAACACTGAAGCTTTCTTT. Translation gives CASSTRGMNTEAFF.

This clone was detected only a few times. The chain is built from TRBV15 and TRBJ2-7; D is uncertain. Trimming cost V 1 base and J 0 bases, with 10 bases left between them. The germline V gene has CDR1 LNHNV and CDR2 YYDKDF (reference sequence). CDR3 length: 15 residues. This CDR3 is CATSRAHMSSYEQYF. The CDR3 nucleotides read TGTGCCACCAGCAGAGCTCACATGAGCTCCTACGAGCAGTACTTC.

This clone has more than one count but fewer than ten. The V call is TRBV9, the J call TRBJ1-2; the match to TRBD1 covers 7 bases. V lost 5 bases to trimming and J lost 5 bases; unmatched junction nucleotides: 9. CDR3 size: 14 residues. Per germline, CDR1 SGDLS and CDR2 YYNGEE. CDR3 residues: CASRGQLGVYGYTF. DNA of the CDR3: TGTGCCAGCAGGGGACAGCTGGGCGTATATGGCTACACCTTC.

This clone was seen only a few times. The rearrangement joins TRBV2 to TRBJ2-6; D gene unclear. The CDR3 is made up of 13 amino acids. Germline lookup yields CDR1 SNHLY and CDR2 FYNNEI. Trimming stripped 4 bases from V and 2 bases from J, with 3 bases between. CDR3: CASSVTGANVLTF. In DNA, the CDR3 is TGTGCCAGCAGTGTCACTGGGGCCAACGTCCTGACTTTC. Full variable domain (missing parts from reference TRBV2 and TRBJ2-6): EPEVTQTPSHQVTQMGQEVILRCVPISNHLYFYWYRQILGQKVEFLVSFYNNEISEKSEIFDDQFSVERPDGSNFTLKIRSTKLEDSAMYFCASSVTGANVLTFGAGSRLTVL.

This clone has just a few counts. This chain joins TRBV11-3 and TRBJ1-4; no firm D call. Per germline, CDR1 SGHNT and CDR2 YENEEA. CDR3 size: 15 residues. V shed 5 bases and J shed 2 bases, with 12 bases lying between them. The CDR3 nucleotides are TGTGCCAGCAGCAGGCGGCTGGGGACTAATGAAAAACTGTTTTTT. Translation: CASSRRLGTNEKLFF.